The 13 T cell receptor beta chains given below trace back to one sample, sequenced in a study of shared clonotypes between healthy human individuals. Profiling relied on immunoSEQ multiplex PCR, and the TCRdb table lists in-frame clones only, not all of them. This sample has around 690,000 clones; 90% occur once, and the top ten carry 30% to 35%. Sequencing was performed on memory CD8+ T cells from PBMCs. As for subset: CD45RO+ cells pooled with CCR7-negative TemRA cells. These receptors all stem from a man between 18 and 29 years old in good health. Some clones in this sample may be carry-over from other donors' samples.

The chain is built from TRBV19 and TRBJ2-3; perhaps TRBD2 as D (5 bases). The CDR3 spans 16 residues. Trimming removed 3 bases at V and 1 base at J, with 14 bases between. Germline CDR1 reads LNHDA; CDR2 reads SQIVND (reference sequence). The CDR3 region has the DNA TGTGCCAGTAGTATCTATCCGCGGGCTGGCACAGATACGCAGTATTTT. It encodes CASSIYPRAGTDTQYF.

This clone has only a few counts. The rearrangement joins TRBV7-9 to TRBJ1-1; weak D call: TRBD1 (5 bases). The ends were cut back, 2 bases at V and 4 bases at J, with 8 bases in the middle. Germline V CDR1 and CDR2: SEHNR, FQNEAQ (reference sequence). The CDR3 spans 13 residues. In nucleotides, the CDR3 is TGTGCCAGCAGCTTATCCGGGGGCACTGAAGCTTTCTTT. Translating gives CASSLSGGTEAFF.

The chain links TRBV5-1 to TRBJ2-1, with D hard to call. The CDR3 loop spans 12 amino acids. The V end lost 2 bases, the J end lost 7 bases, and 7 bases lay between the germline ends. Germline-derived CDR1 and CDR2 are SGHRS and YFSETQ. The CDR3 sequence is CASSFRLNEQFF. The CDR3 DNA reads as TGCGCCAGCAGCTTTAGATTGAATGAGCAGTTCTTC. Combining the CDR3 with reference TRBV5-1 and TRBJ2-1 gives the whole variable domain KAGVTQTPRYLIKTRGQQVTLSCSPISGHRSVSWYQQTPGQGLQFLFEYFSETQRNKGNFPGRFSGRQFSNSRSEMNVSTLELGDSALYLCASSFRLNEQFFGPGTRLTVL.

The chain couples TRBV9 to TRBJ2-1; the D gene is possibly TRBD2 (5 bases). Trimming took 3 bases from V and 9 from J, leaving 13 bases between them. The CDR3 contains 13 residues. Germline loops: CDR1 SGDLS, CDR2 YYNGEE. CDR3 residues: CASSAWTLTEQFF. DNA of the CDR3: TGTGCCAGCAGCGCCTGGACTCTCACTGAGCAGTTCTTC.

This clone is a singleton in its sample. The rearrangement joins TRBV5-3 to TRBJ1-2, with 9 bases fitting TRBD1. TRBV5-3 is an open reading frame whose function is uncertain. V shed 5 bases and J 3 bases; nucleotides not matched to a gene: 11. This CDR3 has 16 amino acids. CDR3 protein: CARSFRDRGIYYGYTF. The CDR3 coding sequence is TGTGCCAGAAGTTTTCGCGACAGGGGGATTTACTATGGCTACACCTTC.

This chain uses TRBV29-1 with TRBJ2-3; D unresolved. This CDR3 comprises 15 residues. Trimming took off 2 bases at V and 0 bases at J, with 12 bases between the two ends. CDR1 is SQVTM and CDR2 is ANQGSEA in the germline V gene. CDR3 sequence: CSVEPDDSSTDTQYF. The CDR3 DNA sequence: TGCAGCGTTGAACCCGACGACTCTAGCACAGATACGCAGTATTTT.

The chain links TRBV4-3 to TRBJ2-1; D possibly matches TRBD1 or TRBD2 (5 bases each). Germline loops: CDR1 LGHNA, CDR2 YSLEER. The V end lost 0 bases, the J end lost 0 bases, and 21 bases lay between the germline ends. The CDR3 spans 20 residues. CDR3 sequence: CASSQEGVRTIPSSYNEQFF. The CDR3 nucleotides are TGCGCCAGCAGCCAAGAGGGAGTTCGGACAATCCCTAGCTCCTACAATGAGCAGTTCTTC.

This chain connects TRBV7-9 to TRBJ2-1; no firm D call. V lost 4 bases and J lost 0, with 13 bases in between. CDR1 SEHNR and CDR2 FQNEAQ come from the germline V gene (reference sequence). CDR3 length equals 16 residues. The CDR3 sequence: CASSWENPLSYNEQFF. The DNA of the CDR3 is TGTGCCAGCAGCTGGGAAAACCCACTCTCCTACAATGAGCAGTTCTTC.

The chain is built from TRBV11-2 and TRBJ2-7; 10 positions match TRBD2. The CDR3 spans 15 residues. Germline CDR1 is SGHAT and CDR2 is FQNNGV. The ends lost 4 bases at V and 7 bases at J; junction bases unmatched: 10. The DNA of the CDR3 is TGTGCCAGCAGCTCCCTCGGGACTAGCGCTAATGAGCAGTACTTC. Its protein product is CASSSLGTSANEQYF.

V and J are TRBV7-2 and TRBJ1-5; 7 nucleotides match TRBD1. Trimming at V came to 4 bases and at J to 4 bases, leaving 4 bases not matched to a gene. The CDR3 consists of 14 residues. The V gene's germline CDR1 is SGHTA and CDR2 FQGNSA. The CDR3 DNA sequence: TGTGCCAGCAGCTCCAGACAGGGAAATCAGCCCCAGCATTTT. Amino acids: CASSSRQGNQPQHF. Full variable domain (outside the CDR3, taken from reference TRBV7-2 and TRBJ1-5): GAGVSQSPSNKVTEKGKDVELRCDPISGHTALYWYRQSLGQGLEFLIYFQGNSAPDKSGLPSDRFSAERTGGSVSTLTIQRTQQEDSAVYLCASSSRQGNQPQHFGDGTRLSIL.

This chain joins TRBV5-4 and TRBJ2-2, with D unclear. The CDR3 length is 14 residues. Trimming removed 7 bases from V and 3 bases from J, with 13 bases in between. CDR1 SGHNT and CDR2 YYREEE come from the germline V gene (reference sequence). CDR3 residues: CASGLLGDTGELFF. The DNA of the CDR3 is TGTGCCAGCGGGCTTTTGGGCGACACCGGGGAGCTGTTTTTT.

The chain recombines TRBV14 with TRBJ2-7, with D perhaps TRBD2 (5 bases). Germline V CDR1 and CDR2: SGHDN, FVKESK. Trimming left V 4 bases short and J 2 bases short, with 18 bases between. This CDR3 is built from 16 residues. CDR3 DNA sequence: TGTGCCAGCAGCCGGGAGACTCGGTCTCTGCCCTACGAGCAGTACTTC. Its protein product is CASSRETRSLPYEQYF. Variable domain in full (rest from reference TRBV14 and TRBJ2-7): EAGVTQFPSHSVIEKGQTVTLRCDPISGHDNLYWYRRVMGKEIKFLLHFVKESKQDESGMPNNRFLAERTGGTYSTLKVQPAELEDSGVYFCASSRETRSLPYEQYFGPGTRLTVT.

This clone was seen more than once but under ten times. V usage is TRBV27 and J usage is TRBJ2-2; 7 nucleotides agree with TRBD2. This CDR3 is 14 amino acids long. J gave up 4 bases and V 8 bases, and 7 bases lay outside the gene matches. Germline lookup yields CDR1 MNHEY and CDR2 SMNVEV (reference sequence). The CDR3 coding sequence is TGTGCCAGCTCGGGGAGGGACGGCACCGGGGAGCTGTTTTTT. It is translated as CASSGRDGTGELFF.